These 16 T cell receptor beta chains were all obtained from the same sample, sequenced in a study of T cell responses to AZD1222 COVID-19 vaccine. Sequencing used immunoSEQ multiplex PCR; TCRdb keeps in-frame clones, though not all of them. The sample lists over 120,000 clones, 88% occurring once. Sequenced material: peripheral blood, taken 28 days after the second dose of the MenACWY control vaccine. These receptors were collected from an adult who received the MenACWY meningococcal vaccine as a control.

The genes are TRBV19 and TRBJ2-3, with D uncertain. The CDR3 sequence is 13 residues long. In germline, CDR1 is LNHDA, CDR2 SQIVND (reference sequence). V was trimmed by 5 bases and J by 4 bases, leaving 10 bases between them. The CDR3 nucleotides read TGTGCCAGTAGTGCACAAGATGCAGATACGCAGTATTTT. It is translated as CASSAQDADTQYF.

The rearrangement links TRBV29-1 to TRBJ2-5; a possible D gene is TRBD2 (6 bases). Trimming cost V 5 bases and J 7 bases, with 11 bases left between them. Germline V gives CDR1 SQVTM, CDR2 ANQGSEA. The CDR3 loop spans 11 amino acids. The CDR3 DNA sequence: TGCAGCGTTTACAGGAGGGGGACCCAGTACTTC. Protein sequence: CSVYRRGTQYF.

This sequence joins TRBV19 and TRBJ1-5; 9 nucleotides align to TRBD1. V trimming: 5 bases; J trimming: 0 bases; junction bases outside the gene matches: 8. Germline lookup yields CDR1 LNHDA and CDR2 SQIVND (reference sequence). CDR3 size: 17 residues. The chain's CDR3 is CASSPGTGLYSNQPQHF. The CDR3, as DNA: TGTGCCAGTAGTCCGGGGACAGGGCTGTATAGCAATCAGCCCCAGCATTTT.

This rearrangement joins TRBV19 to TRBJ1-1; D is unresolved. The CDR3 consists of 12 residues. Germline CDR1 reads LNHDA; CDR2 reads SQIVND (reference sequence). Trimming pared 5 bases from V and 3 bases from J, leaving 7 bases between. CDR3 bases: TGTGCCAGTAGTTCGCGAGACACTGAAGCTTTCTTT. It codes for CASSSRDTEAFF.

The CDR3 coding sequence is TGTGCCAGCAGCTCGGGACCCCCAGGCGAGCAGTACTTC. Protein product: CASSSGPPGEQYF. The chain carries TRBV7-2 and TRBJ2-7; either TRBD1 or TRBD2 may fit D (5 bases each). The V and J ends lost 4 bases and 6 bases respectively, with 13 bases between them. The germline V gene has CDR1 SGHTA and CDR2 FQGNSA. This CDR3 has 13 amino acids.

The V gene is TRBV7-9, the J gene TRBJ2-1, with TRBD1 as a possible D gene (6 bases). V was trimmed by 2 bases and J by 7 bases, leaving 15 bases between them. CDR1 is SEHNR, CDR2 FQNEAQ, per germline (reference sequence). The CDR3 is made up of 15 amino acids. The CDR3 DNA sequence: TGTGCCAGCAGCTTAATGTGGGGGCCTGAAAATGAGCAGTTCTTC. It translates to CASSLMWGPENEQFF.

This clone has just one count. The chain uses TRBV2 and TRBJ2-5; TRBD2 matches at 8 bases. The CDR3 runs to 14 residues. Germline lookup yields CDR1 SNHLY and CDR2 FYNNEI. The V and J ends lost 6 bases and 1 base, in that order; junction bases with no gene match: 4. The CDR3 DNA sequence: TGTGCCAGCAGCGAGACTAGCGTCCAAGAGACCCAGTACTTC. Translating gives CASSETSVQETQYF.

The chain joins TRBV5-6 to TRBJ2-7; 8 bases are a match to TRBD2. Germline V gene data show CDR1 as SGHDT and CDR2 as YYEEEE. CDR3 length: 16 amino acids. The V and J ends lost 2 bases and 4 bases, in that order; junction bases with no gene match: 11. The CDR3 loop is CASSFVFPAGVYEQYF. The DNA for the CDR3 is TGTGCCAGCAGCTTCGTGTTCCCAGCGGGAGTGTACGAGCAGTACTTC. The complete variable domain, with remaining parts taken from reference TRBV5-6 and TRBJ2-7, reads DAGVTQSPTHLIKTRGQQVTLRCSPKSGHDTVSWYQQALGQGPQFIFQYYEEEERQRGNFPDRFSGHQFPNYSSELNVNALLLGDSALYLCASSFVFPAGVYEQYFGPGTRLTVT.

J is TRBJ2-4 and V is TRBV7-2; D is unclear. From germline, CDR1 is SGHTA and CDR2 FQGNSA. This CDR3 contains 14 residues. V was clipped by 7 bases and J by 8 bases, with 18 bases between them. The CDR3 DNA reads as TGTGCCAGCAACCCCGACACCCTGTTTGACATTCAGTACTTC. This sequence encodes CASNPDTLFDIQYF.

The rearrangement joins TRBV5-8 to TRBJ1-4; tentative D call: TRBD1 (6 bases). CDR1 is SGHTS, CDR2 YDEGEE, per germline. V lost 6 bases to trimming and J lost 5 bases, with 20 bases between them. This CDR3 has 16 amino acids. The CDR3 sequence is CASTSLSGGGNEKLFF. DNA of the CDR3: TGTGCCAGCACCTCCCTGTCCGGGGGCGGGAATGAAAAACTGTTTTTT.

This clone was observed a single time. The chain couples TRBV3-1 (or the pseudogene TRBV3-2) to TRBJ1-2; D remains unclear. CDR1 and CDR2 from the germline V gene are LGHDT and YNNKEL (reference sequence). Trimming pared 2 bases from V and 8 bases from J, leaving 9 bases between. The CDR3 spans 12 residues. The CDR3 loop reads CASSQLGEGYTF. The CDR3 DNA is TGTGCCAGCAGCCAACTCGGAGAAGGCTACACCTTC.

CDR3 bases: TGTGCCAGCAGTTTCGGACGGGAAAACTATGGCTACACCTTC. Amino acids: CASSFGRENYGYTF. V gene TRBV27 combines with J gene TRBJ1-2; unclear D gene. CDR1 is MNHEY and CDR2 is SMNVEV in the germline V gene (reference sequence). Trimming shortened V by 3 bases and J by 2 bases, and 10 bases separated the two germline ends. This CDR3 has 14 amino acids.

This rearrangement joins TRBV4-1 to TRBJ1-5; 7 bases agree with TRBD1. CDR3 size: 15 residues. The germline gives CDR1 MGHRA, CDR2 YSYEKL. The V gene end was trimmed by 2 bases and the J gene end by 5 bases; junction bases not matched to a gene: 6. Here the CDR3 reads CASSQRQGADQPQHF. The CDR3 DNA is TGCGCCAGCAGCCAAAGACAGGGCGCCGATCAGCCCCAGCATTTT.

This sequence joins TRBV12-3 or TRBV12-4 and TRBJ1-1; 7 nucleotides match TRBD1. V shed 6 bases, J shed 1 base, and the junction held 2 bases outside the gene matches. The CDR3 runs to 13 residues. CDR3 in amino acids: CASSGTENTEAFF. As DNA, the CDR3 is TGTGCCAGCAGCGGGACAGAGAACACTGAAGCTTTCTTT.

The chain joins TRBV24-1 to TRBJ2-1; 16 bases line up with TRBD2. Germline values: CDR1 KGHDR, CDR2 SFDVKD. Losses at the gene ends were 4 bases for V and 8 bases for J; bases not matched to a gene: 4. The CDR3 has 16 residues. CDR3 nucleotides: TGTGCCACCAGTGAAGGGACTAGCGGGAGGGGGCATGAGCAGTTCTTC. Its translation: CATSEGTSGRGHEQFF.

The rearrangement joins TRBV4-3 to TRBJ1-6, with D uncertain. V lost 0 bases and J 7 bases, leaving 13 bases between the germline ends. Germline V gene data show CDR1 as LGHNA and CDR2 as YSLEER. This CDR3 comprises 16 residues. CDR3 protein: CASSQDANPGNSPLHF. CDR3 coding DNA: TGCGCCAGCAGCCAAGATGCGAACCCTGGGAATTCACCCCTCCACTTT.